This entry lists 26 T cell receptor beta chains sequenced from one sample in a study of identical twins. TCRdb re-analysed the 5' RACE reads in MiXCR, keeping a single row per CDR3 protein. The sample comprises about 280,000 distinct CDR3 sequences, about 8.9% of which are singletons, and 2.1% rests with the top ten. A further study also used this sample, focusing on yellow fever vaccine responses in identical twins.

The sequencing sample was made of memory (CD45RO+) T cells sorted from blood. These receptor sequences come from a young woman in good health.

This clonotype was observed a handful of times. V gene TRBV7-2 combines with J gene TRBJ1-5; maybe TRBD1 (6 bases). The ends were cut back, 5 bases at V and 2 bases at J, with 7 bases in the middle. This CDR3 contains 13 residues. Germline loops: CDR1 SGHTA, CDR2 FQGNSA. CDR3 loop: CASSRGRNQPQHF. In DNA, the CDR3 is TGTGCCAGCAGCCGGGGGCGCAATCAGCCCCAGCATTTT.

This clonotype was recorded at least ten times. The chain has TRBV6-5 and TRBJ1-3, with D perhaps matching TRBD1 (5 bases). CDR1 is MNHEY, CDR2 SVGAGI, per germline. This CDR3 comprises 14 residues. Trimming pared 3 bases from V and 4 bases from J, leaving 10 bases between. The CDR3 nucleotides are TGTGCCAGCAGTTATGGGGGGGGAGGAAACACCATATATTTT. The encoded protein is CASSYGGGGNTIYF.

This clonotype has more than one count but fewer than ten. The chain carries TRBV6-1 and TRBJ2-1, with TRBD2 identical over 8 bases. The CDR3 sequence is 15 residues long. Germline CDR1 and CDR2: MNHNS and SASEGT. V shed 5 bases and J 3 bases; nucleotides not matched to a gene: 6. CDR3 residues: CASSKGAGDYNEQFF. The CDR3 DNA reads as TGTGCCAGCAGTAAAGGAGCGGGGGACTACAATGAGCAGTTCTTC.

This clonotype was counted many times. The chain carries TRBV20-1 and TRBJ2-7; a possible D gene is TRBD2 (6 bases). CDR3 length: 13 residues. Germline V gene lookup returns CDR1 DFQATT and CDR2 SNEGSKA (reference sequence). V gave up 0 bases and J gave up 9 bases, with 15 bases separating them. The CDR3 nucleotides read TGCAGTGCTAGAGAAGGCGGGGCCCCCTCGCAGTACGTC. It is translated as CSAREGGAPSQYV.

The V gene is TRBV10-2, the J gene TRBJ1-6; TRBD1 might be the D (5 bases). Trimming stripped 6 bases from V and 8 bases from J, with 20 bases between. Germline V lookup: CDR1 WSHSY, CDR2 SAAADI. This CDR3 spans 16 amino acids. The CDR3 is CASRDRGRRTHSPLHF. CDR3 nucleotides: TGCGCCAGCAGAGACCGGGGCAGGCGAACCCATTCACCCCTCCACTTT.

The table lists this clonotype with a few counts. This chain links TRBV20-1 with TRBJ2-7; D tentatively fits TRBD1 or TRBD2 (5 bases each). The CDR3 is made up of 16 amino acids. The V gene's germline CDR1 is DFQATT and CDR2 SNEGSKA (reference sequence). Trimming shortened V by 3 bases and J by 3 bases, and 21 bases separated the two germline ends. Here the CDR3 reads CSASPIDSVGGYEQYF. CDR3 nucleotides: TGCAGTGCTAGCCCTATAGACAGTGTTGGGGGCTACGAGCAGTACTTC.

In this sample, this clonotype turned up many times. The chain has TRBV25-1 and TRBJ1-1, with D hard to call. The germline V gene has CDR1 MGHDK and CDR2 SYGVNS. The ends were cut back, 2 bases at V and 4 bases at J, with 2 bases in the middle. CDR3 size: 11 residues. The CDR3 spells CASSEVTEAFF. CDR3 DNA: TGTGCCAGCAGTGAAGTCACTGAAGCTTTCTTT. Full variable domain (outside the CDR3, taken from reference TRBV25-1 and TRBJ1-1): EADIYQTPRYLVIGTGKKITLECSQTMGHDKMYWYQQDPGMELHLIHYSYGVNSTEKGDLSSESTVSRIRTEHFPLTLESARPSHTSQYLCASSEVTEAFFGQGTRLTVV.

This clonotype turned up a few times. This chain connects TRBV10-2 to TRBJ2-7; D assignment may be TRBD1 or TRBD2 (5 bases each). This CDR3 has 14 amino acids. V shed 7 bases and J shed 2 bases, with 15 bases lying between them. Germline V gene lookup returns CDR1 WSHSY and CDR2 SAAADI. The CDR3 sequence: CASIKRDRAYEQYV. The CDR3 nucleotides are TGCGCCAGCATAAAACGGGACCGAGCCTACGAGCAGTACGTC.

The chain is built from TRBV5-5 and TRBJ2-1; possibly TRBD2 for D (5 bases). V shed 1 base and J shed 0 bases, with 14 bases lying between them. The CDR3 has 17 amino acids. Germline loops: CDR1 SGHKS, CDR2 YYEKEE (reference sequence). DNA for the CDR3: TGTGCCAGCAGCTTGACACCCACGGGGAGCTCCTACAATGAGCAGTTCTTC. Translated, it gives CASSLTPTGSSYNEQFF.

This sequence joins TRBV20-1 and TRBJ1-3; no reliable D call. The CDR3 is 14 amino acids. V lost 4 bases, J lost 0 bases, and 10 bases lay in between. Germline values: CDR1 DFQATT, CDR2 SNEGSKA (reference sequence). The CDR3 nucleotides read TGCAGTGCTAAAGTCGGGCTCTCTGGAAACACCATATATTTT. It is translated as CSAKVGLSGNTIYF.

The chain is built from TRBV7-6 and TRBJ2-5, with D possibly TRBD2 on 7 matching bases. Deletions cut 5 bases from V and 5 bases from J, with 18 bases between. CDR1 SGHVS and CDR2 FNYEAQ come from the germline V gene. The CDR3 runs 15 residues. CDR3 region: CASSPVGGPRETQYF. CDR3 in DNA: TGTGCCAGCAGCCCTGTCGGGGGGCCGCGGGAGACCCAGTACTTC. Based on the CDR3 plus reference TRBV7-6 and TRBJ2-5, the full variable domain is GAGVSQSPRYKVTKRGQDVALRCDPISGHVSLYWYRQALGQGPEFLTYFNYEAQQDKSGLPNDRFSAERPEGSISTLTIQRTEQRDSAMYRCASSPVGGPRETQYFGPGTRLLVL.

The chain uses TRBV7-9 and TRBJ1-2; 7 bases fit TRBD1. The V segment lost 4 bases and the J segment 2 bases; nucleotides outside the gene matches: 13. Germline V gene sequence: CDR1 SEHNR, CDR2 FQNEAQ (reference sequence). This CDR3 comprises 17 residues. CDR3 DNA sequence: TGTGCCAGCAGCTCCCTCCGGGACAGTGGACTAAACTATGGCTACACCTTC. Protein product: CASSSLRDSGLNYGYTF.

V is TRBV6-4 and J is TRBJ2-2; weak D call: TRBD2 (6 bases). With 7 bases removed from V and 4 bases from J, the gap between germline ends came to 16 bases. Germline V gene lookup returns CDR1 MRHNA and CDR2 SNTAGT. The CDR3 totals 15 residues. The CDR3 reads CASTADGSGTGELFF. Here the CDR3 DNA reads TGTGCCAGCACCGCAGACGGGAGCGGCACCGGGGAGCTGTTTTTT.

This clonotype was picked up a small number of times. The chain combines TRBV10-1 with TRBJ1-5; perhaps TRBD1 as D (6 bases). The CDR3 length is 13 residues. Germline V lookup: CDR1 WNHNN, CDR2 SYGVQD (reference sequence). V was trimmed by 6 bases and J by 10 bases, leaving 16 bases between them. CDR3 sequence (DNA): TGCGCCAGCAGCGGGGACCTCAGGGGCCCCCAGCATTTT. Protein: CASSGDLRGPQHF.

This clonotype was observed many times. This sequence joins TRBV10-3 and TRBJ2-7; D possibly corresponds to TRBD2 (5 bases). This CDR3 region has 16 residues. Germline CDR1 is ENHRY and CDR2 is SYGVKD. Trimming left V 3 bases short and J 3 bases short, with 18 bases between. CDR3 DNA: TGTGCCATCAGTGACCAAGGTATTAACGGGAACTACGAGCAGTACTTC. Its translation: CAISDQGINGNYEQYF.

The J gene is TRBJ1-6, the V gene TRBV4-2; the match to TRBD1 covers 8 bases. CDR1 and CDR2 from the germline V gene are LGHNA and YNFKEQ. V lost 0 bases to trimming and J lost 10 bases; unmatched junction nucleotides: 5. There are 15 residues in the CDR3. As DNA, the CDR3 is TGTGCCAGCAGCCAAGAAGGACAGGGTGGATCACCCCTCCACTTT. Residues: CASSQEGQGGSPLHF.

This chain joins TRBV7-6 and TRBJ2-1, with 7 bases lining up with TRBD2. After removal of 4 bases from V and 7 bases from J, the junction contained 7 bases not matched to a gene. Germline values: CDR1 SGHVS, CDR2 FNYEAQ. The CDR3 is 14 amino acids. CDR3 region: CASSSPRTSNEQFF. As DNA, the CDR3 is TGTGCCAGCAGCTCCCCCCGGACTAGTAATGAGCAGTTCTTC.

The sample holds a few counts of this clonotype. This rearrangement joins TRBV6-1 to TRBJ1-2, with D unclear. Trimming took 4 bases from V and 7 from J, leaving 10 bases between them. Germline lookup yields CDR1 MNHNS and CDR2 SASEGT. The CDR3 totals 12 residues. CDR3 region: CASSVGSSGYTF. DNA for the CDR3: TGTGCCAGCAGTGTGGGCAGCTCTGGCTACACCTTC.

This clonotype was seen many times. The chain links TRBV7-3 to TRBJ2-3, with 8 bases fitting TRBD2. The V gene's germline CDR1 is SGHTA and CDR2 FQGTGA. This CDR3 is 16 amino acids long. V dropped 2 bases and J dropped 1; count of bases not matched to a gene: 5. The CDR3 bases are TGTGCCAGCAGCTTAGCCCCGGGGGGGGGCACAGATACGCAGTATTTT. This gives the protein CASSLAPGGGTDTQYF.

This clonotype was counted a few times. The rearrangement links TRBV18 to TRBJ2-7, with 7 bases that match TRBD1. J was trimmed by 5 bases and V by 4 bases; bases with no gene match: 11. Germline loops: CDR1 KGHSH, CDR2 LQKENI. CDR3 length equals 15 residues. The CDR3 coding sequence is TGTGCCAGCTCACTAAATCGACAGGGTAGCGACGAGCAGTACGTC. Encoded protein: CASSLNRQGSDEQYV.

About this clonotype: A much larger clone sits a single nucleotide away, making a read error possible. The gene calls are TRBV28 and TRBJ2-1; TRBD2 is a possible D gene (6 bases). V lost 5 bases and J 0 bases, leaving 17 bases between the germline ends. CDR3 length: 17 amino acids. CDR1 and CDR2 from the germline V gene are MDHEN and SYDVKM. The CDR3 spells CASSRGWDFSSYNEQFF. The CDR3 DNA is TGTGCCAGCAGTAGAGGATGGGACTTCAGCTCCTACAATGAGCAGTTCTTC.

There are a few counts of this clonotype. The J gene is TRBJ2-3, the V gene TRBV10-1; D remains unclear. The CDR3 is 16 amino acids. The germline V and J ends were trimmed by 2 bases and 0 bases, with 12 bases remaining between them. Per the germline V gene, CDR1 is WNHNN and CDR2 is SYGVQD (reference sequence). CDR3 amino acids: CASSEGVSTSTDTQYF. As DNA, the CDR3 is TGCGCCAGCAGTGAGGGAGTTTCCACTAGCACAGATACGCAGTATTTT.

This clonotype has just a few counts. The chain is built from TRBV6-5 and TRBJ2-2, with a possible D match to TRBD2 (6 bases). The V end was cut by 4 bases, the J end by 6 bases, with 18 bases between. CDR1 is MNHEY and CDR2 is SVGAGI in the germline V gene. The CDR3 sequence is 16 residues long. In DNA, the CDR3 is TGTGCCAGCAGTTCTCCGGGGACTCTTAGTTCCGGGGAGCTGTTTTTT. Residues: CASSSPGTLSSGELFF.

In its sample, this clonotype was seen a few times. This chain uses TRBV18 with TRBJ2-1; maybe TRBD2 (5 bases). V lost 4 bases and J 6 bases, leaving 16 bases between the germline ends. The CDR3 is made up of 15 amino acids. Germline-derived CDR1 and CDR2 are KGHSH and LQKENI. The CDR3 here is CASSQGKAEGNEQFF. The CDR3 DNA reads as TGTGCCAGCTCACAAGGGAAAGCCGAGGGCAATGAGCAGTTCTTC.

V is TRBV7-2 and J is TRBJ2-1; D perhaps matches TRBD2 (6 bases). Trimming removed 4 bases from V and 6 bases from J, with 16 bases in between. Germline CDR1 reads SGHTA; CDR2 reads FQGNSA. The CDR3 totals 15 residues. Here the CDR3 reads CASSSSLLAFNEQFF. The CDR3 nucleotides are TGTGCCAGCAGCTCCTCCTTGCTAGCGTTCAATGAGCAGTTCTTC.

This chain connects TRBV2 to TRBJ2-2; 10 bases align to TRBD1. The CDR3 has 15 residues. Germline lookup yields CDR1 SNHLY and CDR2 FYNNEI. Trimming removed 6 bases from V and 4 bases from J; junction bases left unmatched: 5. The CDR3 DNA follows: TGTGCCAGCAGAGGGGACAGGGGAACCACCGGGGAGCTGTTTTTT. Translation gives CASRGDRGTTGELFF.